This T cell receptor beta chain emerged from a study of shared clonotypes between healthy human individuals. The CDR3 consists of 15 residues. V was pared by 2 bases and J by 0 bases, with 11 bases between. Germline V gene lookup returns CDR1 MNHEY and CDR2 SVGAGI. The naive CD8 fraction comprised CD45RO-negative cells positively selected for CCR7 and excluded terminally differentiated effector memory CD45RA+ cells. Method: immunoSEQ multiplex PCR; TCRdb's copy keeps in-frame clones and lacks some. The sample includes about 2.1 million clones, roughly 95% of them seen just once. J is TRBJ2-7 and V is TRBV6-5; tentative D call: TRBD2 (5 bases). The receptor was isolated from a young man in good health. Some clones in this sample may be carry-over from other donors' samples. Sequencing used naive CD8+ T cells from PBMCs. CDR3 coding DNA: TGTGCCAGCAGTTACGGGAGCAAAGCCTCCTACGAGCAGTACTTC. It is translated as CASSYGSKASYEQYF.